This T cell receptor (beta chain) is drawn from a study of T cells after yellow fever vaccination. This clonotype was counted a single time. The antigen remains unidentified. The CDR3 is 13 amino acids. Trimming stripped 7 bases from V and 3 bases from J, with 13 bases between. The germline V gene encodes CDR1 MDHEN and CDR2 SYDVKM. General study points: In post-booster samples, most primary-vaccination clones reappeared (approximately 95% CD4, about 90% CD8). Secondary responses were weaker yet peaked faster, day 5 versus 15. One caveat is that FACS-sorted repertoires could contain abundant clonotypes contaminating from the bulk population.

TCRdb reprocessed the 5' RACE reads with MiXCR, giving one entry per CDR3 protein. The data hold about 510,000 distinct CDR3 sequences, with 20% to 25% observed a single time. This TCR was recovered from a young man who received the YFV17D yellow fever vaccine. The material was PBMCs, obtained 20 to 25 days after the first yellow fever vaccination. V and J are TRBV28 and TRBJ2-7; D not certain. The CDR3 DNA follows: TGTGCCAGCAACCCTGGACCAGACTACGAGCAGTACGTC. Translating gives CASNPGPDYEQYV.